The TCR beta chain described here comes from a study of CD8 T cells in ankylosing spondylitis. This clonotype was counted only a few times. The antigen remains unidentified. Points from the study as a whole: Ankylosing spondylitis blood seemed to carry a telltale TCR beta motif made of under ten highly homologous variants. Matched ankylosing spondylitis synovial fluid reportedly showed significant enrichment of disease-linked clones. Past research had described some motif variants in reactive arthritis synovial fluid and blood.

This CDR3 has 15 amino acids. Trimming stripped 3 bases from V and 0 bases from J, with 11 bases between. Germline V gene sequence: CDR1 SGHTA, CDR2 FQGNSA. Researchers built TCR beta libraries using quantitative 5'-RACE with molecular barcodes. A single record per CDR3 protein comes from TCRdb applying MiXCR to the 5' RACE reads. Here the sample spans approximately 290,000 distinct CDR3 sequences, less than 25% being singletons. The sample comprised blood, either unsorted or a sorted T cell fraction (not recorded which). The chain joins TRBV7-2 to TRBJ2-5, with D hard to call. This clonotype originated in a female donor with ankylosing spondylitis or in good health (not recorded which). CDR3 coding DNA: TGTGCCAGCAGCTTTGCCACTCGAAACCAAGAGACCCAGTACTTC. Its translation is CASSFATRNQETQYF.